This TCR beta chain is drawn from a study of blood T cell repertoires in COVID-19. Study-level information: Acute and convalescent COVID-19 samples came from the United States, Italy and Spain.

The CDR3 has 16 residues. V dropped 1 base and J dropped 0; count of bases not matched to a gene: 0. Per germline, CDR1 LNHDA and CDR2 SQIVND (reference sequence). Study processing details: The assay estimated nucleated cells by amplifying reference gene primers. Libraries were prepared by immunoSEQ multiplex PCR; TCRdb keeps only in-frame clonotypes and omits some of them. V, J and clone size were drawn from that table, and D and trimming were deduced from the DNA. The sample holds 150,000 or so clones; 65% to 90% are singletons and the top ten take about 7.8%. The chain uses TRBV19 and TRBJ2-6; 7 bases align to TRBD2. Sequences were obtained from peripheral blood. This sequence originates from a woman aged 45-65 years in a cohort sampled during active or convalescent COVID-19. CDR3 sequence (DNA): TGTGCCAGTAGTATAGGGGGGGGCTCTGGGGCCAACGTCCTGACTTTC. Its protein is CASSIGGGSGANVLTF.